This entry is about one T cell receptor (beta chain). The template for TCR beta VDJ and CDR3 sequence profiling was genomic DNA. TCRdb fed the reads into MiXCR, producing one record per CDR3 protein. Here the sample spans hundreds of thousands of distinct CDR3 sequences, 56% being singletons. Patients picked for sequencing had shown CD8+CD57+ cell expansion detected by flow cytometry. The V gene lost 4 bases and the J gene lost 1 base, with 9 bases spanning the gap. Germline V gene sequence: CDR1 SGDLS, CDR2 YYNGEE. The CDR3 is 14 residues long. The data derive from a study of CD8+CD57+ T cells in acquired aplastic anemia.

The receptor was derived from a human donor with aplastic anemia. This chain links TRBV9 with TRBJ2-1; D gene unclear. Sequenced input: sorted CD4+, CD8+, or CD8+CD57+ T cells (not recorded which) from PBMCs. CDR3 DNA sequence: TGTGCCAGCAGCATGGTCGAATCCTACAATGAGCAGTTCTTC. Protein product: CASSMVESYNEQFF.